The T cell receptor (beta chain) under discussion was sequenced for a study of CD8 T cells in Susac syndrome. RNA, at about 0.5 to 1 ug, was reverse transcribed with random hexamers. It was immunoSEQ multiplex PCR that amplified TCR beta CDR3 across 54 Vbeta and 13 Jbeta. TCRdb called the immunoSEQ multiplex PCR reads again in MiXCR, with one record for every CDR3 protein. This sample yields fewer than 200,000 distinct CDR3 sequences, of which 85% to 95% are seen a single time; about 0.1% belongs to the top ten. Negative isolation was applied to CD8+ and CD4+ T cells, and FACS enrichment was applied to TEMRA cells. J was trimmed by 6 bases and V by 0 bases; bases with no gene match: 6. CDR1 and CDR2 from the germline V gene are SGHRS and YFSETQ. This CDR3 region has 15 residues.

Sequenced material: CD4+ T cells from PBMCs. The gene calls are TRBV5-1 and TRBJ2-7, with 10 bases identical to TRBD2. This TCR derives from a human donor in good health. CDR3 coding DNA: TGCGCCAGCAGCTTGGTAGCGGGAGGTGCCCTCGAGCAGTACTTC. It yields the protein CASSLVAGGALEQYF.